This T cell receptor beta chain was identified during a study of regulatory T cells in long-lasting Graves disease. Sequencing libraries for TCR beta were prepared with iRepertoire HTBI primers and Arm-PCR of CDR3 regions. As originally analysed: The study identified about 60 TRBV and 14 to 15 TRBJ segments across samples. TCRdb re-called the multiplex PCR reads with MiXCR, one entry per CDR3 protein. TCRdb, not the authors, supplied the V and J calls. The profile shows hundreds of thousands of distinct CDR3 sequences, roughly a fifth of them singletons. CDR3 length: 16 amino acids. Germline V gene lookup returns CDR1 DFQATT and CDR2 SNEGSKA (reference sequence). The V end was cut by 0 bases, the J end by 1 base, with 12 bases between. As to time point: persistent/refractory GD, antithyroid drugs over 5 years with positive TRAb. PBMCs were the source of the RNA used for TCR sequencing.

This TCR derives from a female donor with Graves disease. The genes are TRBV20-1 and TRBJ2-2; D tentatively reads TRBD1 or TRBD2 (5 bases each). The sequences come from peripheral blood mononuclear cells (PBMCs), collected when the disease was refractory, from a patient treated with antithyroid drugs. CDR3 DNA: TGCAGTGCTAGAGACCCCGGGACGGAGAACACCGGGGAGCTGTTTTTT. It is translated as CSARDPGTENTGELFF.